The present entry profiles one TCR beta chain with its context. The read is 3 residues too short to cover the CDR3 end, so that end is filled in from the germline J gene. This record comes from a study of T cells in women clearing cervical HPV infection. Overall study: Women with histologically confirmed HPV16-related CIN3 or worse, 2 with invasive cancer, served as cases.

Generated by immunoSEQ multiplex PCR, the TCRdb table keeps only in-frame clones and is missing some. The sample shows about 30,000 clones, and approximately 4.2% sits with its ten largest clones. Germline V lookup: CDR1 SGHRS, CDR2 YFSETQ. The CDR3 length is 16 residues. V shed 2 bases and J 0 bases; nucleotides not matched to a gene: 3. Source material: blood buffy coat. V is TRBV5-1 and J is TRBJ2-7; 12 nucleotides align to TRBD1. The origin of this receptor is a woman between 18 and 75 years old with a cervical HPV16 infection that either progressed to CIN3+ or cleared (not recorded which). The DNA read from the CDR3 is TGCGCCAGCAGCTTCGCGGGACAGGGGGCCTCCTACGAG. Its translation is CASSFAGQGASYE. The entire CDR3 sequence reads CASSFAGQGASYEQYF.